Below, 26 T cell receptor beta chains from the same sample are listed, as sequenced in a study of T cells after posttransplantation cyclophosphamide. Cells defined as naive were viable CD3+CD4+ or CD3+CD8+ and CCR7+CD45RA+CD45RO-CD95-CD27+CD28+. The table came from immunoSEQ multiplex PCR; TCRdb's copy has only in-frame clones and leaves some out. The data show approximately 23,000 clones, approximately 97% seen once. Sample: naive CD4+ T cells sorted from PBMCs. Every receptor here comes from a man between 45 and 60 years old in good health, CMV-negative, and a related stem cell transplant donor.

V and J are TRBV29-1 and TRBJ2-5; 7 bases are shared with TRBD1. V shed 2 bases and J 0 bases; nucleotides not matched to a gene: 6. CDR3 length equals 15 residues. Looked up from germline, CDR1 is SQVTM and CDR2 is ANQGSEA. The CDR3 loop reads CSVELGQIYQETQYF. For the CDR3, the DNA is TGCAGCGTTGAATTGGGACAGATATACCAAGAGACCCAGTACTTC. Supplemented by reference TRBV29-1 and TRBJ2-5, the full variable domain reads SAVISQKPSRDICQRGTSLTIQCQVDSQVTMMFWYRQQPGQSLTLIATANQGSEATYESGFVIDKFPISRPNLTFSTLTVSNMSPEDSSIYLCSVELGQIYQETQYFGPGTRLLVL.

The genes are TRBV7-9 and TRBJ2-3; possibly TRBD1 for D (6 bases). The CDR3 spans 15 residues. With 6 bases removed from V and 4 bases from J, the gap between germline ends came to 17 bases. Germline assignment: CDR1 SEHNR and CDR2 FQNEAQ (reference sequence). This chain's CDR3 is CASSTGTKLADTQYF. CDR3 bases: TGTGCCAGCAGTACAGGGACCAAGCTCGCAGATACGCAGTATTTT.

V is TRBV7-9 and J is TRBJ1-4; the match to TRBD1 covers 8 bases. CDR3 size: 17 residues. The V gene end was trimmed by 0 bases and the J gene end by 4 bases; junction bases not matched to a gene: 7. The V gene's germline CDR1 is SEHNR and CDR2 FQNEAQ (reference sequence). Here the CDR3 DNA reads TGTGCCAGCAGCTTAGCCCGACAGGGGACGATTAATGAAAAACTGTTTTTT. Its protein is CASSLARQGTINEKLFF.

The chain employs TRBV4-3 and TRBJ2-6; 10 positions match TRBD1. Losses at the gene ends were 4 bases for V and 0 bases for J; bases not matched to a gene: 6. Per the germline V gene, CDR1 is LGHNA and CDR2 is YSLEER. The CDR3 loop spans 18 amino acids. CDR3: CASSPRTGGVSGANVLTF. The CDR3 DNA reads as TGCGCCAGCAGCCCGCGGACAGGGGGTGTCTCTGGGGCCAACGTCCTGACTTTC.

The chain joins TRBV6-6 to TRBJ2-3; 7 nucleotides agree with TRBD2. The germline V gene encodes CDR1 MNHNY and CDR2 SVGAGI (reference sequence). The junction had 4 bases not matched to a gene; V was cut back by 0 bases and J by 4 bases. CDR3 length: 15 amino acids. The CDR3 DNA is TGTGCCAGCAGTTACTCTAGCGGGTTTCCAGATACGCAGTATTTT. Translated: CASSYSSGFPDTQYF.

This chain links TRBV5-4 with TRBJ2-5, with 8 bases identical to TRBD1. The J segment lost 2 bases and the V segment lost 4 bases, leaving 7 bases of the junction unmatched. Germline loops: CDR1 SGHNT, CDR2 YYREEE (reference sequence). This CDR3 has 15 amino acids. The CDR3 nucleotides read TGTGCCAGCAGCCCGGTTAACAGGGGGCAAGAGACCCAGTACTTC. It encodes CASSPVNRGQETQYF.

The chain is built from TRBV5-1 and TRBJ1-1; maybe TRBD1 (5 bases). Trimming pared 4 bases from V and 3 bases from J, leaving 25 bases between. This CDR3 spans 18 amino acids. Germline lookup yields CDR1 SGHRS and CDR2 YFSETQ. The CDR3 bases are TGCGCCAGCAGCGCGTCGCTCCCCGGGGGGGTTAGGGACACTGAAGCTTTCTTT. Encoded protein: CASSASLPGGVRDTEAFF.

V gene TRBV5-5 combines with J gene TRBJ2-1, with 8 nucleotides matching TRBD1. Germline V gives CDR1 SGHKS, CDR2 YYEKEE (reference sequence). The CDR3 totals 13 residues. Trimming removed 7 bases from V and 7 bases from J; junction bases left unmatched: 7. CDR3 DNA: TGTGCCAGCCGGGGGACAGGCATTAATGAGCAGTTCTTC. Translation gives CASRGTGINEQFF. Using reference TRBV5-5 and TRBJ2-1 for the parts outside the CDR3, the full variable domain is DAGVTQSPTHLIKTRGQQVTLRCSPISGHKSVSWYQQVLGQGPQFIFQYYEKEERGRGNFPDRFSARQFPNYSSELNVNALLLGDSALYLCASRGTGINEQFFGPGTRLTVL.

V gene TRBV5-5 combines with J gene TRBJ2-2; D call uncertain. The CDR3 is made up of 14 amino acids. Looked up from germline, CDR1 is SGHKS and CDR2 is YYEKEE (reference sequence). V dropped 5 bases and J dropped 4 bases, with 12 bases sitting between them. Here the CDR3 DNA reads TGTGCCAGCAGGCTTTCCCCGGGCACCGGGGAGCTGTTTTTT. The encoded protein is CASRLSPGTGELFF.

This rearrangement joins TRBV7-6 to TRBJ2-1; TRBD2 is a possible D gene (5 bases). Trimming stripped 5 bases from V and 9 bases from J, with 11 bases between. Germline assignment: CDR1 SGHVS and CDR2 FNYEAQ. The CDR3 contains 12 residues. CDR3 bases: TGTGCCAGCAGCGTGGGTGAGGGTGAGCAGTTCTTC. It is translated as CASSVGEGEQFF.

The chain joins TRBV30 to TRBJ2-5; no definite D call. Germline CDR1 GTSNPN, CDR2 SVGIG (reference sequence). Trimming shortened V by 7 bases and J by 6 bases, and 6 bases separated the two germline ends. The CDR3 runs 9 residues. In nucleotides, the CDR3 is TGTGCCTTTGGGCAGACCCAGTACTTC. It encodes CAFGQTQYF. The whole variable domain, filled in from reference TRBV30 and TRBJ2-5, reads SQTIHQWPATLVQPVGSPLSLECTVEGTSNPNLYWYRQAAGRGLQLLFYSVGIGQISSEVPQNLSASRPQDRQFILSSKKLLLSDSGFYLCAFGQTQYFGPGTRLLVL.

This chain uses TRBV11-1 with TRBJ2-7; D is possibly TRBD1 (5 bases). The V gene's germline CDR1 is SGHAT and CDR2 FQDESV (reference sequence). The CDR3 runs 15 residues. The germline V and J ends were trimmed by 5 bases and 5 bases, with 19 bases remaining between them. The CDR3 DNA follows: TGTGCCAGCAGCCGTACAAGGGGCGAACGGAACGAGCAGTACTTC. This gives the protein CASSRTRGERNEQYF. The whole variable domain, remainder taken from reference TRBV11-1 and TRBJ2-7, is EAEVAQSPRYKITEKSQAVAFWCDPISGHATLYWYRQILGQGPELLVQFQDESVVDDSQLPKDRFSAERLKGVDSTLKIQPAELGDSAMYLCASSRTRGERNEQYFGPGTRLTVT.

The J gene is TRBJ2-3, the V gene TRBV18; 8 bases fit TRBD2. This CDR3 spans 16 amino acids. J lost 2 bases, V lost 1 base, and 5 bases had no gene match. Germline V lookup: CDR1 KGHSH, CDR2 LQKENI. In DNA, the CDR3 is TGTGCCAGCTCACCACAAGCGGGAGTAAACACAGATACGCAGTATTTT. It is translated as CASSPQAGVNTDTQYF.

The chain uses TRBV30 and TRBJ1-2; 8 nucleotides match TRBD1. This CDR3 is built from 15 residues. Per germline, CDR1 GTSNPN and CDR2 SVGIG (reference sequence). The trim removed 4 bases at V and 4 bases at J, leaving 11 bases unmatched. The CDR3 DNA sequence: TGTGCCTGGACTCCCCCGCCGACAGGGGCCTATGGCTACACCTTC. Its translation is CAWTPPPTGAYGYTF.

CDR3 DNA: TGTGCCAGCACCTTTCCCGGACTAGCGGGAGACGAGCAGTACTTC. Translated: CASTFPGLAGDEQYF. The chain recombines TRBV5-6 with TRBJ2-7; the match to TRBD2 covers 13 bases. The CDR3 runs to 15 residues. V gave up 6 bases and J gave up 5 bases; unmatched junction bases: 8. CDR1 SGHDT and CDR2 YYEEEE come from the germline V gene. The whole variable domain, filled in from reference TRBV5-6 and TRBJ2-7, reads DAGVTQSPTHLIKTRGQQVTLRCSPKSGHDTVSWYQQALGQGPQFIFQYYEEEERQRGNFPDRFSGHQFPNYSSELNVNALLLGDSALYLCASTFPGLAGDEQYFGPGTRLTVT.

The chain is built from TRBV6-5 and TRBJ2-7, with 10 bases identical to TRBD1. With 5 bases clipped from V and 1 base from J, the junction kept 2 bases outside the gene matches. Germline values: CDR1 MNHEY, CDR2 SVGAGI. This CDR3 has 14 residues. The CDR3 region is CASSDRGPSYEQYF. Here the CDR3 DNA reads TGTGCCAGCAGTGACAGGGGGCCTTCCTACGAGCAGTACTTC.

For the CDR3, the DNA is TGTGCCACCAGCAGAGATGGTGGACAGGGAGGAGGCTACACCTTC. Translating it yields CATSRDGGQGGGYTF. The V call is TRBV15, the J call TRBJ1-2; 8 bases are shared with TRBD1. J was trimmed by 8 bases and V by 0 bases; bases with no gene match: 8. Germline V gene sequence: CDR1 LNHNV, CDR2 YYDKDF (reference sequence). CDR3 size: 15 residues.

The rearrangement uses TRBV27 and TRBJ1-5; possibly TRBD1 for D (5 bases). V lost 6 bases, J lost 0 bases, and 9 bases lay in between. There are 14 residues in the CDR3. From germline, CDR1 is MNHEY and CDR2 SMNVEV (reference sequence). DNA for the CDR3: TGTGCCAGCAGGACAGTCTATAGCAATCAGCCCCAGCATTTT. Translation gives CASRTVYSNQPQHF.

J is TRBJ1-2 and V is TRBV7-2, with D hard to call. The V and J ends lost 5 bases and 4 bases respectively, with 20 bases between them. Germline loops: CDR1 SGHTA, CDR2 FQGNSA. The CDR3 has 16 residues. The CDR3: CASSPDYYWLSYGYTF. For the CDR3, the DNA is TGTGCCAGCAGCCCTGATTACTATTGGCTATCCTATGGCTACACCTTC. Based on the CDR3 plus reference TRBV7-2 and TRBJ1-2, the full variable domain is GAGVSQSPSNKVTEKGKDVELRCDPISGHTALYWYRQSLGQGLEFLIYFQGNSAPDKSGLPSDRFSAERTGGSVSTLTIQRTQQEDSAVYLCASSPDYYWLSYGYTFGSGTRLTVV.

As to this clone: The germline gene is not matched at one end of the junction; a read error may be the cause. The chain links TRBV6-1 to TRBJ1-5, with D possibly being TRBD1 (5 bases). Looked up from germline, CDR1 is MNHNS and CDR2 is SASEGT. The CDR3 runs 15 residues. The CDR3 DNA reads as TGTGCCAGCAGCGAAGTGGTCAGGGCGGGACAGCCCCAGCATTTT. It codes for CASSEVVRAGQPQHF.

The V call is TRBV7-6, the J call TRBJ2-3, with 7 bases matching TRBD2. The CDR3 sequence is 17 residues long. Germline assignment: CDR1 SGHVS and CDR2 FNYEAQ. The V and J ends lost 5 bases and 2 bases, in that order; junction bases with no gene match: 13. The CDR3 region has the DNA TGTGCCAGCAGCCCTACGGGGGGAGATACGATCACAGATACGCAGTATTTT. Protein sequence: CASSPTGGDTITDTQYF.

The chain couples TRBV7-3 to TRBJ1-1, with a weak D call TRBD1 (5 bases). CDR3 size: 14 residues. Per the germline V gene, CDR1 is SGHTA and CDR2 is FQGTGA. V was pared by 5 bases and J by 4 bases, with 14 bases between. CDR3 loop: CASSRSGGGTEAFF. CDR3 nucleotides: TGTGCCAGCAGCCGAAGTGGGGGGGGCACTGAAGCTTTCTTT.

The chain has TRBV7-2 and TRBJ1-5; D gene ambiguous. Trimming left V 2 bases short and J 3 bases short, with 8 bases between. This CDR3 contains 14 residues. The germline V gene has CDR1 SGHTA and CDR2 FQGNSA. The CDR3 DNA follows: TGTGCCAGCAGCTTATTCGGGATCAATCAGCCCCAGCATTTT. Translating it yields CASSLFGINQPQHF.

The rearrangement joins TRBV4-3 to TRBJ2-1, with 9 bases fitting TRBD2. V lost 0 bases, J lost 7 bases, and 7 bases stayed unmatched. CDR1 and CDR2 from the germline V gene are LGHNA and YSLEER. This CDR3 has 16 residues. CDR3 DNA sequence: TGCGCCAGCAGCCAAGAGTTTACGCGGGGGGGGAATGAGCAGTTCTTC. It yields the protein CASSQEFTRGGNEQFF.

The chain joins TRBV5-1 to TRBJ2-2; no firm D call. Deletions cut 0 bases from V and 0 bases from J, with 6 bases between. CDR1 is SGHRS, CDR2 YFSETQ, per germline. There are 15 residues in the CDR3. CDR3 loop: CASSLDITNTGELFF. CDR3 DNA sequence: TGCGCCAGCAGCTTGGACATTACGAACACCGGGGAGCTGTTTTTT.

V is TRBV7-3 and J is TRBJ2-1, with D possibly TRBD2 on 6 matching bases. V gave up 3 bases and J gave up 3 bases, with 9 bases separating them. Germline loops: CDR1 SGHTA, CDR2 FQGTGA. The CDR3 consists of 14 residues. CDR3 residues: CASSLLGGYNEQFF. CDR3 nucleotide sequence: TGTGCCAGCAGCTTGTTGGGAGGCTACAATGAGCAGTTCTTC.